A single sample gave rise to the 3 T cell receptor beta chains below, sequenced in a study of read filtering for tumor transcriptome and immune sequencing. The library was built from about 0.4 ug RNA with molecular barcoded adaptors for alpha/delta and beta/gamma chains. Via MiXCR, TCRdb re-called the reads, giving one row per CDR3 protein. The sample includes about 46,000 distinct CDR3 sequences, approximately 12% seen only once; the top ten take roughly 14%. Input material: a population of CD138-negative cells sorted from bone marrow. These receptors were taken from a donor aged 40 or over with multiple myeloma.

The table lists this clonotype with many counts. The chain joins TRBV12-3 or TRBV12-4 to TRBJ2-4; the match to TRBD1 covers 7 bases. After removal of 5 bases from V and 1 base from J, the junction contained 2 bases not matched to a gene. The CDR3 has 14 amino acids. The CDR3 DNA reads as TGTGCCAGCAGTCTCAGGGGGGCCAAAAACATTCAGTACTTC. Protein sequence: CASSLRGAKNIQYF.

By its share, this clonotype is medium-sized (0.01 to 0.1%). The V gene is TRBV6-2 or TRBV6-3, the J gene TRBJ2-1, with D unclear. With 5 bases removed from V and 0 bases from J, the gap between germline ends came to 14 bases. This CDR3 comprises 16 residues. Germline lookup yields CDR1 MNHEY and CDR2 SVGEGT. This CDR3 is CASSTRAASSYNEQFF. In nucleotides, the CDR3 is TGTGCCAGCAGTACCCGGGCGGCTAGCTCCTACAATGAGCAGTTCTTC.

At least ten counts were recorded for this clonotype. V usage is TRBV29-1 and J usage is TRBJ1-5; D is unclear. Deletions cut 6 bases from V and 0 bases from J, with 12 bases between. This CDR3 is built from 14 residues. Germline CDR1 SQVTM, CDR2 ANQGSEA. CDR3 nucleotides: TGCAGCGTCAGCCACGGGGATAGCAATCAGCCCCAGCATTTT. It translates to CSVSHGDSNQPQHF. Based on the CDR3 plus reference TRBV29-1 and TRBJ1-5, the full variable domain is SAVISQKPSRDICQRGTSLTIQCQVDSQVTMMFWYRQQPGQSLTLIATANQGSEATYESGFVIDKFPISRPNLTFSTLTVSNMSPEDSSIYLCSVSHGDSNQPQHFGDGTRLSIL.